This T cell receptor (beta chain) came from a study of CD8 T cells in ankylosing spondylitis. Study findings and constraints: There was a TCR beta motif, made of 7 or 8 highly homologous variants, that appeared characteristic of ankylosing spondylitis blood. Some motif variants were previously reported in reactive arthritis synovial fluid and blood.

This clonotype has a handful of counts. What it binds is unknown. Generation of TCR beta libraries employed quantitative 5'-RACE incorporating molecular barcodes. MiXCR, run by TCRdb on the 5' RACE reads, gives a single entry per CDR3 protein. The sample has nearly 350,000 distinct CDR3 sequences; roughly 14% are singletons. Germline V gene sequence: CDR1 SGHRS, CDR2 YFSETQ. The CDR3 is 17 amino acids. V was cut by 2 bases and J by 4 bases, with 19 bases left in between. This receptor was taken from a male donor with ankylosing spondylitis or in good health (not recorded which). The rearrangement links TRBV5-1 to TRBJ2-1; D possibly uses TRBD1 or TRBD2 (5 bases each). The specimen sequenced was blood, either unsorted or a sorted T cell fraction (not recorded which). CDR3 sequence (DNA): TGCGCCAGCAGCTTCGTATCAGGAACAGGAGGTTACAATGAGCAGTTCTTC. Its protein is CASSFVSGTGGYNEQFF.